Below, one T cell receptor beta chain is given with its context. The antigen remains unidentified. The CDR3 sequence is 16 residues long. Looked up from germline, CDR1 is KGHSH and CDR2 is LQKENI. V lost 3 bases and J lost 7; bases outside the gene matches: 8. This sample is drawn from a study of Ad26.COV2.S vaccination and SARS-CoV-2 variants. Study-wide results and limits: Analyses of TCR breadth and depth may have underestimated total T cell responses. Measurement of non-spike TCR breadth gave similar results in vaccine and placebo recipients.

Treatment noted: some 20 received Ad26.COV2.S at low or high dose, single or two shots; roughly 5 received placebo; per-sample allocation not given. On day 63 after the first injection, vaccine and placebo recipients gave samples. Donation was by an adult aged 18-55 years who was in Boston. The method was immunoSEQ multiplex PCR; TCRdb's version includes in-frame clones alone and lacks a portion of them. Of roughly 330,000 clones listed, 85% to 90% are singletons. The clonotype comes from a person aged 18-60 years who received the Ad26.COV2.S COVID-19 vaccine or a placebo. Sample: peripheral blood, taken in a trial of Ad26.COV2.S vaccine versus placebo. The V and J genes are TRBV18 and TRBJ2-1; 11 bases align to TRBD2. CDR3 sequence (DNA): TGTGCCAGCTCACCGCCACTAGCGGGAGATGGAAATGAGCAGTTCTTC. Translation gives CASSPPLAGDGNEQFF.